This T cell receptor (beta chain) was captured in a study of T cell responses to AZD1222 COVID-19 vaccine. Findings and caveats of the study: Nearly half of the spike-specific TCRs reportedly recognize variant regions that carry no mutations. Donors, mostly white British, included more females; clonal diversity was possibly underestimated.

In the case of this clone: Its antigen is not known.

Profiling relied on immunoSEQ multiplex PCR, and the TCRdb table lists in-frame clones only, not all of them. The table has fewer than 200,000 clones, 70% to 90% seen once. The CDR3 runs to 15 residues. Germline loops: CDR1 SGDLS, CDR2 YYNGEE. V trimming: 3 bases; J trimming: 5 bases; junction bases outside the gene matches: 5. The input for sequencing was peripheral blood, taken on day 0 of AZD1222 vaccination. This sequence originates from an adult in good health. The chain uses TRBV9 and TRBJ2-2; 9 bases align to TRBD1. The CDR3 spells CASSAGTGWTGELFF. CDR3 coding DNA: TGTGCCAGCAGCGCCGGGACAGGGTGGACCGGGGAGCTGTTTTTT.